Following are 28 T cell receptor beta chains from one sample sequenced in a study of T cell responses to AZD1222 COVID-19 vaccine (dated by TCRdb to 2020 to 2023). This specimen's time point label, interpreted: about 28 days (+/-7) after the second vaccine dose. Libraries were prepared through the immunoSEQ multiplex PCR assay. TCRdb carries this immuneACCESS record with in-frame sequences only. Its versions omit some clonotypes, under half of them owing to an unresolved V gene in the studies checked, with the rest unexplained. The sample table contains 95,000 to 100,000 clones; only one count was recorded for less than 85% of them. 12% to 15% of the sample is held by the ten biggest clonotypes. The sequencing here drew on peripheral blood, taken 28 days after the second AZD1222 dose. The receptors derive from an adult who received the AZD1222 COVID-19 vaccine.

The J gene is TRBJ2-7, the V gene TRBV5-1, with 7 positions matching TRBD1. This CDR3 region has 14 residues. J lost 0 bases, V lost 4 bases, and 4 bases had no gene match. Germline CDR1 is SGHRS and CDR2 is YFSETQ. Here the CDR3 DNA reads TGCGCCAGCAGCCCGGGACAGATCTCCTACGAGCAGTACTTC. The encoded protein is CASSPGQISYEQYF.

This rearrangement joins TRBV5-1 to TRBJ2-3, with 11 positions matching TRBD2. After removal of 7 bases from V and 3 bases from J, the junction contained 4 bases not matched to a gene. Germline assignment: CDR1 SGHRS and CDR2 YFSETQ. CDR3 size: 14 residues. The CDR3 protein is CASHSSGGTDTQYF. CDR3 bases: TGCGCCAGCCATTCTAGCGGGGGGACAGATACGCAGTATTTT.

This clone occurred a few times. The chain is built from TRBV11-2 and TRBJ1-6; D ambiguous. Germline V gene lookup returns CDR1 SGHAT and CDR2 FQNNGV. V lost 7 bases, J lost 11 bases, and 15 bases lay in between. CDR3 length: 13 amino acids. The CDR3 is CASTRREGTPLHF. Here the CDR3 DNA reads TGTGCCAGCACCCGGAGGGAAGGGACACCCCTCCACTTT. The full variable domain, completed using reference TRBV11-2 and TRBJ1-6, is EAGVAQSPRYKIIEKRQSVAFWCNPISGHATLYWYQQILGQGPKLLIQFQNNGVVDDSQLPKDRFSAERLKGVDSTLKIQPAKLEDSAVYLCASTRREGTPLHFGNGTRLTVT.

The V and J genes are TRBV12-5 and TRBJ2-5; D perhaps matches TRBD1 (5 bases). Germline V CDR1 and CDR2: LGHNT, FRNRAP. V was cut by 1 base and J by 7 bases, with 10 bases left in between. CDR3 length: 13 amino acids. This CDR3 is CASGLAGSGTQYF. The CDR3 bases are TGTGCTAGTGGTTTGGCAGGGTCTGGGACCCAGTACTTC.

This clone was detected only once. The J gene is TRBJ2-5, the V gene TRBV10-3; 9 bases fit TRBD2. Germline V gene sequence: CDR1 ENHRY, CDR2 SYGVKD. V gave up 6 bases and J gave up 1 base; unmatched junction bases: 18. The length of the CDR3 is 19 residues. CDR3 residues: CAISSRTSGLMSPQETQYF. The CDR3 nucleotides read TGTGCCATCAGCTCACGTACTAGCGGGCTGATGAGTCCCCAAGAGACCCAGTACTTC.

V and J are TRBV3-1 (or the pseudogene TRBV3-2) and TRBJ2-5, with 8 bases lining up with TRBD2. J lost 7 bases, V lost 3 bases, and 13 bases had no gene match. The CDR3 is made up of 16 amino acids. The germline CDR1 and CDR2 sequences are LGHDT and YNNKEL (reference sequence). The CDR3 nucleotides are TGTGCCAGCAGCCAGGGACCGGGACTAGATTTTAGGACCCAGTACTTC. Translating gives CASSQGPGLDFRTQYF.

The CDR3 sequence: CASSPDSRVTEAFF. The CDR3 DNA is TGTGCCAGCAGCCCCGACTCCAGGGTTACTGAAGCTTTCTTT. This chain uses TRBV3-1 (or the pseudogene TRBV3-2) with TRBJ1-1, with D tentatively TRBD1 (5 bases). CDR1 and CDR2 (germline): LGHDT, YNNKEL (reference sequence). The CDR3 is 14 amino acids. The V and J ends lost 4 bases and 5 bases respectively, with 14 bases between them.

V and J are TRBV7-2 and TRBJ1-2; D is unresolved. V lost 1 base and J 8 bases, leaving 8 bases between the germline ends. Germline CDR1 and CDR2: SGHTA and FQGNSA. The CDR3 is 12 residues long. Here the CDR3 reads CASSLGPLGYTF. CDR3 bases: TGTGCCAGCAGCTTAGGCCCACTAGGCTACACCTTC. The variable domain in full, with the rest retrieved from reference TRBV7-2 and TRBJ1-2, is GAGVSQSPSNKVTEKGKDVELRCDPISGHTALYWYRQSLGQGLEFLIYFQGNSAPDKSGLPSDRFSAERTGGSVSTLTIQRTQQEDSAVYLCASSLGPLGYTFGSGTRLTVV.

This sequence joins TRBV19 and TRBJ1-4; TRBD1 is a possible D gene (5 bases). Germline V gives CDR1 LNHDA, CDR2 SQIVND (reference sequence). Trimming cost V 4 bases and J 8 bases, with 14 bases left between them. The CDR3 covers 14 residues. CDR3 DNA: TGTGCCAGTAGTACCGGGACTGGGAGGGAAAAACTGTTTTTT. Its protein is CASSTGTGREKLFF. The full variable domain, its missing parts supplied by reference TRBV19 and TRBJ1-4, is DGGITQSPKYLFRKEGQNVTLSCEQNLNHDAMYWYRQDPGQGLRLIYYSQIVNDFQKGDIAEGYSVSREKKESFPLTVTSAQKNPTAFYLCASSTGTGREKLFFGSGTQLSVL.

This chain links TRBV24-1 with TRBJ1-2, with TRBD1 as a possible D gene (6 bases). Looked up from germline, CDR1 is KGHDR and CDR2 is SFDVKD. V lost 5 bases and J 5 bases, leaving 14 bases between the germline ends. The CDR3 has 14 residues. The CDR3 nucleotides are TGTGCCACCAGTGGAGGGAACAGGGTGTATGGCTACACCTTC. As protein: CATSGGNRVYGYTF.

In DNA, the CDR3 is TGTGCCAGTAGTCCTGGGACAGGGACTGGTGAAAAACTGTTTTTT. This gives the protein CASSPGTGTGEKLFF. The chain recombines TRBV19 with TRBJ1-4, with TRBD1 matching 9 bases. From germline, CDR1 is LNHDA and CDR2 SQIVND (reference sequence). Unmatched junction bases numbered 8, after V lost 5 bases and J lost 7 bases. CDR3 length: 15 amino acids.

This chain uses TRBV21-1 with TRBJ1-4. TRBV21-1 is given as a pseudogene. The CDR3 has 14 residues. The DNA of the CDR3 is TGTGCCAGCAGCAAAGCATATGCGGAAGAAAAACTGTTTTTT. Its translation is CASSKAYAEEKLFF.

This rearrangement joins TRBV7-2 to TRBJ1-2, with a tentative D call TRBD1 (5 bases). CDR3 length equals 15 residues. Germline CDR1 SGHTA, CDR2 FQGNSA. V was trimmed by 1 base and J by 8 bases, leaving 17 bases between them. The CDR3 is CASSLGASGQGGYTF. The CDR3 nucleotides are TGTGCCAGCAGCTTAGGTGCATCAGGGCAGGGCGGCTACACCTTC.

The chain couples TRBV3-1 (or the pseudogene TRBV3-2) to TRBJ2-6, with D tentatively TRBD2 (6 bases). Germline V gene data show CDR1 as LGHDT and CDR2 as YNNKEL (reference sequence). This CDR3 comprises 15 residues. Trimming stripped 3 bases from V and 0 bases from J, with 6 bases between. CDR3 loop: CASSQDYSGANVLTF. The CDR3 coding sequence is TGTGCCAGCAGCCAGGACTACTCTGGGGCCAACGTCCTGACTTTC.

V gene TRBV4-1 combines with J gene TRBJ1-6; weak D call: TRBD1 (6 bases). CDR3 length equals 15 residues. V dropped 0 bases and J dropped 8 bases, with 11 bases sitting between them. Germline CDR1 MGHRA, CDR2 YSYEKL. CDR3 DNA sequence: TGCGCCAGCAGCCAAGAGGGGGGCGCTTATTCACCCCTCCACTTT. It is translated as CASSQEGGAYSPLHF.

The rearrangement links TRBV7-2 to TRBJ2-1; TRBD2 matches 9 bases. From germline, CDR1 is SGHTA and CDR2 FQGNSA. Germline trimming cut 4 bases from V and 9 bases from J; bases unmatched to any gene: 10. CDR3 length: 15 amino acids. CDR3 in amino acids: CASSSFGGGVAEQFF. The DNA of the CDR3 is TGTGCCAGCAGCTCGTTTGGCGGGGGGGTGGCTGAGCAGTTCTTC.

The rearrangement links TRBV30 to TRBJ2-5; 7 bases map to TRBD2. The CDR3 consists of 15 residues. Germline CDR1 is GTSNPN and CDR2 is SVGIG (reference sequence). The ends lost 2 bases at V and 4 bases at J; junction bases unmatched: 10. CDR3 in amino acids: CAWSSGRGRRETQYF. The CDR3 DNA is TGTGCCTGGAGTTCAGGGAGGGGAAGACGAGAGACCCAGTACTTC. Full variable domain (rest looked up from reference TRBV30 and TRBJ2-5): SQTIHQWPATLVQPVGSPLSLECTVEGTSNPNLYWYRQAAGRGLQLLFYSVGIGQISSEVPQNLSASRPQDRQFILSSKKLLLSDSGFYLCAWSSGRGRRETQYFGPGTRLLVL.

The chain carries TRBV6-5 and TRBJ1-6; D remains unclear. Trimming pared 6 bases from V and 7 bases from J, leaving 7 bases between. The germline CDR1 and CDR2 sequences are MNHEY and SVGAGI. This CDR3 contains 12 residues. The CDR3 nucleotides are TGTGCCAGCAGCCTACAGAATTCACCCCTCCACTTT. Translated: CASSLQNSPLHF.

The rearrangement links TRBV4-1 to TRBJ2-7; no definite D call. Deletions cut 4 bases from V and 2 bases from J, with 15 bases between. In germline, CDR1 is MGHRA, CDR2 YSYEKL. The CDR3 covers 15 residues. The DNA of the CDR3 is TGCGCCAGCAGCCTCGGGCACCGTAGAGCCTACGAGCAGTACTTC. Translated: CASSLGHRRAYEQYF.

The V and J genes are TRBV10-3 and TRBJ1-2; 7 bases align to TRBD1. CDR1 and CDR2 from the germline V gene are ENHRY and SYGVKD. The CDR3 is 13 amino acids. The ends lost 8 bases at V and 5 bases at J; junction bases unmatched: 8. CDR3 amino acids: CAIYRGGRYGYTF. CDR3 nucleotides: TGTGCCATCTACAGGGGAGGCCGTTATGGCTACACCTTC.

CDR3 in DNA: TGTGCCAGCAGTGAACAGCCCTATAGCAATCAGCCCCAGCATTTT. It specifies CASSEQPYSNQPQHF. This chain links TRBV6-1 with TRBJ1-5, with D hard to call. The V gene's germline CDR1 is MNHNS and CDR2 SASEGT. V was clipped by 2 bases and J by 0 bases, with 8 bases between them. CDR3 size: 15 residues.

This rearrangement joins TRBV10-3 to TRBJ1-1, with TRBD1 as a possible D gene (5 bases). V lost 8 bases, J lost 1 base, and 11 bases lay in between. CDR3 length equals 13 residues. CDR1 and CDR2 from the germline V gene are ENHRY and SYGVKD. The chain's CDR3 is CAIFADRNTEAFF. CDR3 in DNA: TGTGCCATCTTTGCCGACAGGAACACTGAAGCTTTCTTT.

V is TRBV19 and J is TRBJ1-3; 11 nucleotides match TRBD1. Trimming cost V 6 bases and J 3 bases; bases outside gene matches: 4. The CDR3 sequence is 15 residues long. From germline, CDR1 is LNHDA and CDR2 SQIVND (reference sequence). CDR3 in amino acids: CASSGQGAYGNTIYF. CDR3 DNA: TGTGCCAGTAGCGGACAGGGGGCATATGGAAACACCATATATTTT.

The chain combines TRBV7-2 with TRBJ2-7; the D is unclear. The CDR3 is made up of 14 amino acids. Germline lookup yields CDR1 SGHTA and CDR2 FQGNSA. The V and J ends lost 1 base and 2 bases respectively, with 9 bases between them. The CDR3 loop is CASSLGVGPYEQYF. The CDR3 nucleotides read TGTGCCAGCAGCTTAGGTGTAGGCCCCTACGAGCAGTACTTC.

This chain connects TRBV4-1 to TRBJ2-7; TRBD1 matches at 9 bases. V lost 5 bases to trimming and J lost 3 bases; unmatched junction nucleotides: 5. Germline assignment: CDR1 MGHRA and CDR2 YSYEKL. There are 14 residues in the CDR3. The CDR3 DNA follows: TGCGCCAGCAGCGTCCGACAGGGGGTCTACGAGCAGTACTTC. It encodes CASSVRQGVYEQYF.

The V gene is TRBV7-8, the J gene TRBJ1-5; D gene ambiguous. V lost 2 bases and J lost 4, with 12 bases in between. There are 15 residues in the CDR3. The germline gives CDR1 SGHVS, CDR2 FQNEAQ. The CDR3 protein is CASSLTTQENQPQHF. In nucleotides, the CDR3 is TGTGCCAGCAGCTTAACCACGCAGGAAAATCAGCCCCAGCATTTT.

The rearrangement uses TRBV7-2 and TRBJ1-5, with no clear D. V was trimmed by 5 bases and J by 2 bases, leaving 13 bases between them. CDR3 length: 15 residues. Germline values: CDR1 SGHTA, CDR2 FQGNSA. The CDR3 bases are TGTGCCAGCAGCGCCACCTCCGCCCGCAATCAGCCCCAGCATTTT. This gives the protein CASSATSARNQPQHF.

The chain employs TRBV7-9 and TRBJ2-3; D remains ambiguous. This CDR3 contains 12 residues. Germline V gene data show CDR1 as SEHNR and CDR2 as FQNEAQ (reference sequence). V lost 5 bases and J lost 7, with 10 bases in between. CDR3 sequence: CASSRPSHTQYF. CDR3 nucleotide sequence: TGTGCCAGCAGCAGGCCCTCCCATACGCAGTATTTT.